Sequencing of this T cell receptor (beta chain) was carried out in a study of blood T cell repertoires in COVID-19. The repertoire was sequenced with immunoSEQ multiplex PCR; TCRdb's copy has only in-frame clones and lacks some. The table shows about 440,000 clones, with roughly 87% occurring only once. The CDR3 loop spans 13 amino acids. V lost 5 bases and J 4 bases, leaving 11 bases between the germline ends. From germline, CDR1 is SEHNR and CDR2 FQNEAQ (reference sequence). The receptor comes from a woman in her late teens or twenties with acute COVID-19. Material for sequencing was PBMCs or T cells enriched from blood (not recorded which). This chain joins TRBV7-9 and TRBJ2-5, with D uncertain. Here the CDR3 DNA reads TGTGCCAGCAGCCCCCGTTCGTTAGAGACCCAGTACTTC. Encoded protein: CASSPRSLETQYF. The full variable domain, with the rest looked up from reference TRBV7-9 and TRBJ2-5, is DTGVSQNPRHKITKRGQNVTFRCDPISEHNRLYWYRQTLGQGPEFLTYFQNEAQLEKSRLLSDRFSAERPKGSFSTLEIQRTEQGDSAMYLCASSPRSLETQYFGPGTRLLVL.